One and the same sample provided the 9 T cell receptor beta chains below, sequenced in a study of cytomegalovirus exposure and HLA in healthy donors. Vbeta (60) and Jbeta (13) primers were used in the PCR. The table came from immunoSEQ multiplex PCR; TCRdb's copy has only in-frame clones and leaves some out. Counted here are about 130,000 clones, roughly 75% occurring once; the ten biggest clones make up 5.3%. Sequenced input: PBMCs. The receptors were sampled from a man in his thirties or forties in good health and CMV-seronegative.

The chain employs TRBV27 and TRBJ2-7, with D unresolved. This CDR3 spans 11 amino acids. Trimming cost V 10 bases and J 2 bases, with 9 bases left between them. CDR1 is MNHEY, CDR2 SMNVEV, per germline (reference sequence). CDR3 nucleotide sequence: TGTGCCACCGATCTACCCTACGAGCAGTACTTC. Amino acids: CATDLPYEQYF.

The V and J genes are TRBV9 and TRBJ2-3, with D perhaps TRBD2 (7 bases). Trimming removed 2 bases from V and 1 base from J, with 11 bases in between. The CDR3 is 15 amino acids. Germline V gives CDR1 SGDLS, CDR2 YYNGEE. CDR3 coding DNA: TGTGCCAGCAGCGTTGGGGGGGGGCGCACAGATACGCAGTATTTT. Translated, it gives CASSVGGGRTDTQYF.

The chain carries TRBV27 and TRBJ1-6, with a weak D call TRBD1 (6 bases). The V end was cut by 6 bases, the J end by 0 bases, with 9 bases between. This CDR3 region has 15 residues. From germline, CDR1 is MNHEY and CDR2 SMNVEV (reference sequence). CDR3 in amino acids: CASRQGSSYNSPLHF. In DNA form, the CDR3 reads TGTGCCAGCAGACAGGGCAGCTCCTATAATTCACCCCTCCACTTT.

The CDR3 DNA reads as TGCGCCAGCAGCTTCTCAGGGATCGACACCGGGGAGCTGTTTTTT. Translated, it gives CASSFSGIDTGELFF. The chain uses TRBV5-1 and TRBJ2-2; maybe TRBD1 (5 bases). The CDR3 loop spans 15 amino acids. In germline, CDR1 is SGHRS, CDR2 YFSETQ. Trimming removed 2 bases from V and 3 bases from J, with 11 bases in between.

DNA of the CDR3: TGTGCCAGCAGCTCCTACGGCTCCTACAATGAGCAGTTCTTC. This encodes CASSSYGSYNEQFF. The chain combines TRBV7-9 with TRBJ2-1; D is undetermined. This CDR3 contains 14 residues. Per the germline V gene, CDR1 is SEHNR and CDR2 is FQNEAQ (reference sequence). Trimming removed 4 bases at V and 0 bases at J, with 7 bases between.

The gene calls are TRBV5-8 and TRBJ2-6, with 8 bases aligning to TRBD1. The CDR3 totals 18 residues. Germline V gene data show CDR1 as SGHTS and CDR2 as YDEGEE. The ends lost 3 bases at V and 4 bases at J; junction bases unmatched: 12. CDR3 bases: TGTGCCAGCAGCTCACGCGGGACAGGCTTTTCCGGGGCCAACGTCCTGACTTTC. Amino acids: CASSSRGTGFSGANVLTF. Supplemented by reference TRBV5-8 and TRBJ2-6, the full variable domain reads EAGVTQSPTHLIKTRGQQATLRCSPISGHTSVYWYQQALGLGLQFLLWYDEGEERNRGNFPPRFSGRQFPNYSSELNVNALELEDSALYLCASSSRGTGFSGANVLTFGAGSRLTVL.

The rearrangement uses TRBV7-8 and TRBJ1-1, with a tentative D call TRBD1 (6 bases). Germline values: CDR1 SGHVS, CDR2 FQNEAQ. With 2 bases removed from V and 8 bases from J, the gap between germline ends came to 6 bases. The CDR3 contains 11 residues. In nucleotides, the CDR3 is TGTGCCAGCAGCTTAAGGGGGGAAGCTTTCTTT. Translating gives CASSLRGEAFF.

This chain uses TRBV7-8 with TRBJ2-7; no clear D. The V and J ends lost 5 bases and 7 bases respectively, with 12 bases between them. The germline V gene has CDR1 SGHVS and CDR2 FQNEAQ. The CDR3 contains 12 residues. The CDR3 sequence: CASSHGDWEQYF. The CDR3 nucleotides are TGTGCCAGCAGCCACGGAGACTGGGAGCAGTACTTC.

The chain has TRBV10-2 and TRBJ2-3; tentatively, D is TRBD2 (7 bases). Trimming took 5 bases from V and 4 from J, leaving 16 bases between them. The CDR3 sequence is 15 residues long. Per the germline V gene, CDR1 is WSHSY and CDR2 is SAAADI. This chain's CDR3 is CASSPPGGGADTQYF. The CDR3 region has the DNA TGCGCCAGCAGTCCACCGGGGGGCGGGGCAGATACGCAGTATTTT.